This paragraph reports one TCR beta chain. This record belongs to a study of blood T cell repertoires in COVID-19. Looking at the study overall: Italy, Spain and the United States were the sources of the convalescent and acute COVID-19 samples.

In the source study's methods: By means of reference gene primer amplification, nucleated cell counts were estimated. The method was immunoSEQ multiplex PCR; TCRdb's version includes in-frame clones alone and lacks a portion of them. The DNA was the basis for D and trimming; V, J and clone size are from that table. The repertoire holds under 450,000 clones, around nine tenths seen once, with under 8.5% in the top ten. Sample: peripheral blood. The receptor was derived from an older woman with COVID-19, enrolled during active disease.

CDR3 amino acids: CASRRGSTDTQYF. CDR3 DNA sequence: TGTGCCAGTCGGCGGGGGAGCACAGATACGCAGTATTTT. V usage is TRBV12-3 or TRBV12-4 and J usage is TRBJ2-3; 7 bases align to TRBD2. V dropped 9 bases and J dropped 0; count of bases not matched to a gene: 3. CDR3 length: 13 residues.